The sequence of this T cell receptor beta chain was determined in a study of blood T cell repertoires in COVID-19. This table comes from immunoSEQ multiplex PCR, and its TCRdb copy is limited to in-frame clones, with some not included. Of roughly 250,000 clones in the sample, approximately 86% were seen once. The germline V gene has CDR1 SGHNT and CDR2 YYREEE (reference sequence). This CDR3 has 13 amino acids. Trimming cost V 6 bases and J 4 bases; bases outside gene matches: 6. Sequencing was carried out using peripheral blood. The rearrangement uses TRBV5-4 and TRBJ1-1, with 7 nucleotides matching TRBD1. This clonotype was obtained from a woman aged 55-69 years with active or convalescent COVID-19. The CDR3 DNA reads TGTGCCAGCACCAACAGACAGGGCACTGAAGCTTTCTTT. It encodes CASTNRQGTEAFF.